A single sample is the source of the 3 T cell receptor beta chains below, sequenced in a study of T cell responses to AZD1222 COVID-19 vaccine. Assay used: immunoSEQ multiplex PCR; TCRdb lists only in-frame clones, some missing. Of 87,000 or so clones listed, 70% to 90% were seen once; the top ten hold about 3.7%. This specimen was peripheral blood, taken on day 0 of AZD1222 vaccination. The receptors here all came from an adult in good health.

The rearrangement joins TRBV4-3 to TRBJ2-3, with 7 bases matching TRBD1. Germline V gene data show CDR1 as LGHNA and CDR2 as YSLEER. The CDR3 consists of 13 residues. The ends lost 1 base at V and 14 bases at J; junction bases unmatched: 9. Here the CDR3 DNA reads TGCGCCAGCAGCCAAGGGACAGGAGGAGATCGGTATTTT. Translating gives CASSQGTGGDRYF.

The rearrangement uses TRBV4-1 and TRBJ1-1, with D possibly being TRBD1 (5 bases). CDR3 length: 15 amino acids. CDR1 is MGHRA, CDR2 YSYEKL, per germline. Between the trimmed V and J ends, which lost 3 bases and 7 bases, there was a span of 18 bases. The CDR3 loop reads CASSHTPGIGGEAFF. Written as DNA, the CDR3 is TGCGCCAGCAGCCATACTCCGGGCATTGGGGGTGAAGCTTTCTTT.

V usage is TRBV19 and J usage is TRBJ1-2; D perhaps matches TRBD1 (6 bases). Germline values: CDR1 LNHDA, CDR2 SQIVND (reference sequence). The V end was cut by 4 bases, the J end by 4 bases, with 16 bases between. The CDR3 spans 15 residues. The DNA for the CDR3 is TGTGCCAGTAGTAAAGCCGTCGACAGGATCTATGGCTACACCTTC. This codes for CASSKAVDRIYGYTF.